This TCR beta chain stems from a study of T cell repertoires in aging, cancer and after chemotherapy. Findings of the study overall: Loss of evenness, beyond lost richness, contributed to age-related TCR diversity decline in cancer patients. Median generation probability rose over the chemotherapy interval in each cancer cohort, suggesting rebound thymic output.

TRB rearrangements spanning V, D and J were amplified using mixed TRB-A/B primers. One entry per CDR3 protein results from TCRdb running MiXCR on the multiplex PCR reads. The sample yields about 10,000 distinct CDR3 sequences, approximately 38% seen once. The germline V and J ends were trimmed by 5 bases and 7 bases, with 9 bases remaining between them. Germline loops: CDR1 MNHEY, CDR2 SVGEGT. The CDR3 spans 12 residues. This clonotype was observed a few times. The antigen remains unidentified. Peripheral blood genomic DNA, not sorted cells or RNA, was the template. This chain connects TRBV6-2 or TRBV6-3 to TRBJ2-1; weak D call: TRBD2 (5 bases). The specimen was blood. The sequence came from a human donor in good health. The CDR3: CASSVTNNEQFF. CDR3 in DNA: TGTGCCAGCAGTGTGACTAATAATGAGCAGTTCTTC.